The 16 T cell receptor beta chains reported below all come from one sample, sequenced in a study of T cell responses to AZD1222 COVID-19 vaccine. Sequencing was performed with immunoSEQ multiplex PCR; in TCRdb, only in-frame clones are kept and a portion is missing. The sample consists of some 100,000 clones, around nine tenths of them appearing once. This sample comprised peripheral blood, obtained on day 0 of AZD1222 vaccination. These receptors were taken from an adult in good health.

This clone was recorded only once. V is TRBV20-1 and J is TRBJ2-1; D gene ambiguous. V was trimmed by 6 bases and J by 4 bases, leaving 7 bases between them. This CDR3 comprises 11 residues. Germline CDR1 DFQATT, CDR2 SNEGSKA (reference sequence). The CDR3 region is CSAPGYNEQFF. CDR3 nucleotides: TGCAGTGCGCCCGGGTACAATGAGCAGTTCTTC.

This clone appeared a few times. The CDR3 DNA follows: TGTGCCAGCAGGCCAGGGGGCCACTATGGCTACACCTTC. Amino acid sequence: CASRPGGHYGYTF. The gene calls are TRBV28 and TRBJ1-2; 8 bases fit TRBD1. Trimming cost V 6 bases and J 3 bases; bases outside gene matches: 3. There are 13 residues in the CDR3. Germline CDR1 MDHEN, CDR2 SYDVKM.

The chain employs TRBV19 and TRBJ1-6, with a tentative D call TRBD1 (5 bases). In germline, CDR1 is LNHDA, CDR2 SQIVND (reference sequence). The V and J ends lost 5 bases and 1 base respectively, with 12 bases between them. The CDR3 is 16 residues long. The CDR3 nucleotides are TGTGCCAGTAGTGCGACCGGGGGGTCCTATAATTCACCCCTCCACTTT. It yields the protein CASSATGGSYNSPLHF.

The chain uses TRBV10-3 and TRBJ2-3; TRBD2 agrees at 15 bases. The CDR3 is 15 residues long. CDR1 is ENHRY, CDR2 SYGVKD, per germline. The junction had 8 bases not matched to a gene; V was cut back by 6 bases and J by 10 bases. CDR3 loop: CAISGPGLAGGAQYF. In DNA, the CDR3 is TGTGCCATCAGCGGACCGGGACTAGCGGGGGGAGCGCAGTATTTT.

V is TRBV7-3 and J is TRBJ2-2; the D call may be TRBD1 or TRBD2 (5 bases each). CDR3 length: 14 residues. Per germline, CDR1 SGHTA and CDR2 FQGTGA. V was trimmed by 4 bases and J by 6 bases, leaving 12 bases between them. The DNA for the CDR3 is TGTGCCAGCAGCTCGGGACCCCGGGCCGGGGAGCTGTTTTTT. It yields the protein CASSSGPRAGELFF.

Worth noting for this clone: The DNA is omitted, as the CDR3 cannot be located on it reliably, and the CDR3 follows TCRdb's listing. The CDR3 region is CASSTSGMRETQYF. This sequence joins TRBV5-1 and TRBJ2-5; the table's TRBD2 call for D was not verified on the DNA. The CDR3 spans 14 residues, counting both ends. From germline, CDR1 is SGHRS and CDR2 YFSETQ.

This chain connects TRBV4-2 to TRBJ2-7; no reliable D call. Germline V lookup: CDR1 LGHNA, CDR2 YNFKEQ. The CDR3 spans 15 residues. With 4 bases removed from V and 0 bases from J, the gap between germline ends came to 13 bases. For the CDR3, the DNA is TGTGCCAGCAGCCGCAGTGGGCCAACCTCCTACGAGCAGTACTTC. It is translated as CASSRSGPTSYEQYF.

The CDR3 DNA is TGCGCCAGCAGCCCGTTTCATGGCTACACCTTC. This sequence encodes CASSPFHGYTF. The chain joins TRBV5-1 to TRBJ1-2; D remains ambiguous. The V end lost 4 bases, the J end lost 6 bases, and 7 bases lay between the germline ends. This CDR3 region has 11 residues. Germline lookup yields CDR1 SGHRS and CDR2 YFSETQ.

The CDR3 loop reads CASSYSQGNYGYTF. DNA for the CDR3: TGTGCCAGCAGTTACTCACAGGGGAACTATGGCTACACCTTC. The V call is TRBV6-6, the J call TRBJ1-2; 7 nucleotides line up with TRBD1. The CDR3 is made up of 14 amino acids. The V gene end was trimmed by 0 bases and the J gene end by 2 bases; junction bases not matched to a gene: 0. Germline V gene data show CDR1 as MNHNY and CDR2 as SVGAGI (reference sequence).

The CDR3 spells CASSARGNLNYGYTF. CDR3 DNA sequence: TGTGCCAGCAGCGCCCGGGGCAACCTAAACTATGGCTACACCTTC. V gene TRBV9 combines with J gene TRBJ1-2, with TRBD1 as a possible D gene (5 bases). V dropped 3 bases and J dropped 2 bases, with 14 bases sitting between them. Germline lookup yields CDR1 SGDLS and CDR2 YYNGEE. CDR3 length equals 15 residues.

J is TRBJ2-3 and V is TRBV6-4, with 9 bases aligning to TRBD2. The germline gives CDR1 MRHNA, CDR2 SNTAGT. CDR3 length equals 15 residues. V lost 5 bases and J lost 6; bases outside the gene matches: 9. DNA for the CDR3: TGTGCCAGCAGTCTAGACAGGACTAGCGCGGATACGCAGTATTTT. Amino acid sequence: CASSLDRTSADTQYF.

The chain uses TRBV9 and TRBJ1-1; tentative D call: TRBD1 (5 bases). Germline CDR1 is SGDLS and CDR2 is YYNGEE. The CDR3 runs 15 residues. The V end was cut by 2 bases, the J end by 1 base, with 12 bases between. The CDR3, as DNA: TGTGCCAGCAGCGTTGCACAGGAGAGGAACACTGAAGCTTTCTTT. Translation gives CASSVAQERNTEAFF.

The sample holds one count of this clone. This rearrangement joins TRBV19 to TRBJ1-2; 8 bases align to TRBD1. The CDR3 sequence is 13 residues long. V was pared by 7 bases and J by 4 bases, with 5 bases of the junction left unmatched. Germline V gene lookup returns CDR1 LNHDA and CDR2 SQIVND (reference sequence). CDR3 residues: CASIGQGFYGYTF. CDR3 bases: TGTGCCAGTATCGGACAGGGATTCTATGGCTACACCTTC.

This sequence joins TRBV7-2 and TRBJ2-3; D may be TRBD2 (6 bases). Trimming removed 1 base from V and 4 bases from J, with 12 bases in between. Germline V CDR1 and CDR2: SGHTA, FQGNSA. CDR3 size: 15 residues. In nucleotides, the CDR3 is TGTGCCAGCAGCTTAGATGGGGCTAGCGCAGATACGCAGTATTTT. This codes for CASSLDGASADTQYF.

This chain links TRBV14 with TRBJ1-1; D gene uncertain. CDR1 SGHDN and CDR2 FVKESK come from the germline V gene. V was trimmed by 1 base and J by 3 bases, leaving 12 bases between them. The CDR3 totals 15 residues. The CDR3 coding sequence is TGTGCCAGCAGCCAAGGCCGGGTAGAATACACTGAAGCTTTCTTT. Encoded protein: CASSQGRVEYTEAFF.

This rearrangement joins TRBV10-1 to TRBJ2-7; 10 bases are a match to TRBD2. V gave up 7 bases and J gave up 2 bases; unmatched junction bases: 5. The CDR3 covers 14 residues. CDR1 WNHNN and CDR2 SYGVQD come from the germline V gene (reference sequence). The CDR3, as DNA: TGCGCCAGCATTCGAGCGGGAGGGCCCTACGAGCAGTACGTC. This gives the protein CASIRAGGPYEQYV.